Listed below are T cell receptor beta chains from one sample, sequenced in a study of OX40 agonist ivuxolimab in advanced cancers. The data were produced by immunoSEQ multiplex PCR, yet TCRdb's version contains in-frame clones alone and is incomplete. The table records 70,000 or so clones, around 90% of them present only once. The sample consisted of CD4+ or CD8+ T cells sorted from blood, taken in a trial of the OX40 agonist ivuxolimab. Source of these receptors: an adult with an advanced solid tumor such as melanoma, head and neck, liver or kidney cancer. Both conserved end residues are trimmed from each CDR3. The D gene is left open where the match is weak.

>TRBV7-2|TRBJ2-5|.
ASSLAGVRETQY
>TRBV10-3|TRBJ1-2|TRBD1
AISEDRGQRGYT
>TRBV5-5|TRBJ2-2|TRBD2
ASRLGLAGGNTGELF
>TRBV6-1|TRBJ1-2|TRBD1
ASSLDRVSAYGYT
>TRBV6-1|TRBJ2-3|.
ASKRSGSTDTQY
>TRBV7-8|TRBJ1-2|.
ASSLVGSRGNYGYT
>TRBV25-1|TRBJ1-1|TRBD1
ASSARGTTNTEAF
>TRBV7-8|TRBJ1-5|.
ASSPEGGQINQPQH
>TRBV7-9|TRBJ2-3|.
ASSLMRGVGTDTQY
>TRBV28|TRBJ1-6|.
ASSPTGSSYNSPLH
>TRBV5-4|TRBJ1-2|TRBD1
ASSADRARGYT
>TRBV4-1|TRBJ1-2|.
ASSQGVARGARGYT
>TRBV5-1|TRBJ2-2|.
ASSPTPMNTGELF
>TRBV11-2|TRBJ2-1|TRBD2
ASSRLAGSSYNEQF
>TRBV19|TRBJ2-7|TRBD1
ASSMTGTTYEQY
>TRBV7-9|TRBJ2-3|.
ASSRDTDTDTQY